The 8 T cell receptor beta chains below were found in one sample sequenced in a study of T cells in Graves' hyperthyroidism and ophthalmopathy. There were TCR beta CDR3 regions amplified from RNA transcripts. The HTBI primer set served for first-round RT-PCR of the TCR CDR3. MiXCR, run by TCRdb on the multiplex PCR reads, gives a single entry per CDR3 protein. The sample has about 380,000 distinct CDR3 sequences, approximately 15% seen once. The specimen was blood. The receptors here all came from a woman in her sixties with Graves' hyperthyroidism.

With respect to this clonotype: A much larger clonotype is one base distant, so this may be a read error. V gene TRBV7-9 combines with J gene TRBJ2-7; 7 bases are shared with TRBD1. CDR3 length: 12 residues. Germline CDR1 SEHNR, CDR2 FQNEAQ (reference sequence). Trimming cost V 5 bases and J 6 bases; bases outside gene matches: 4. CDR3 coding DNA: TGTGCCAGCAGCCCCGACAGGGCCGAGCAGTACTTC. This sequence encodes CASSPDRAEQYF.

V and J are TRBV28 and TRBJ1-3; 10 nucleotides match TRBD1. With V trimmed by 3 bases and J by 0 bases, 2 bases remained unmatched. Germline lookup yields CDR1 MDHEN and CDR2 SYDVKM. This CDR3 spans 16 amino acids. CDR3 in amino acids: CASSLGQGISGNTIYF. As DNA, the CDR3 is TGTGCCAGCAGTTTGGGACAGGGGATCTCTGGAAACACCATATATTTT.

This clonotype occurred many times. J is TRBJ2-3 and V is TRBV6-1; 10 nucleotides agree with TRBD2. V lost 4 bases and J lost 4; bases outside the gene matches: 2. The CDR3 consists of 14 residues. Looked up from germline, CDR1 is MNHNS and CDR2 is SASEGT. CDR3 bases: TGTGCCAGCAGTGTAGCGGGGGGCCCAGATACGCAGTATTTT. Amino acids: CASSVAGGPDTQYF.

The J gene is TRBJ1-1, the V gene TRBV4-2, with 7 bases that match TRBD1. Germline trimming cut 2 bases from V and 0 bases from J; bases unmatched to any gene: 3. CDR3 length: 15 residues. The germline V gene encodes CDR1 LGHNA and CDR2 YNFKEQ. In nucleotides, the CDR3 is TGTGCCAGCAGCCAACCCGGGACAGTGAACACTGAAGCTTTCTTT. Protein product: CASSQPGTVNTEAFF.

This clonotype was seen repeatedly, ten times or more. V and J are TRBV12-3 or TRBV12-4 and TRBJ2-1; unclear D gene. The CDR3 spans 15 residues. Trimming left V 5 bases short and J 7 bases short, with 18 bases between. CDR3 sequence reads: CASSPMGVGQNEQFF. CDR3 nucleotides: TGTGCCAGCAGTCCGATGGGCGTGGGTCAGAATGAGCAGTTCTTC.

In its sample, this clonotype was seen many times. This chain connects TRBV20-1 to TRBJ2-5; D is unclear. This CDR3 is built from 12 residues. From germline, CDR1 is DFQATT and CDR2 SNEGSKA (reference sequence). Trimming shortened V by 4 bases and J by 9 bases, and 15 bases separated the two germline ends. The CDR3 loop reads CSAMTPPQAQYF. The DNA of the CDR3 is TGCAGTGCTATGACCCCTCCTCAGGCCCAGTACTTC.

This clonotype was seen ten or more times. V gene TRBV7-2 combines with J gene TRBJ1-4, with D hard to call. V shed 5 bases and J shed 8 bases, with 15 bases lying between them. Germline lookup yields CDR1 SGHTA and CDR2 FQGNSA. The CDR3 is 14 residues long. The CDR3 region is CASSPGVWREKLFF. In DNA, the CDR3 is TGTGCCAGCAGCCCGGGAGTTTGGAGGGAAAAACTGTTTTTT. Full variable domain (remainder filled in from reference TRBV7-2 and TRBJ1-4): GAGVSQSPSNKVTEKGKDVELRCDPISGHTALYWYRQSLGQGLEFLIYFQGNSAPDKSGLPSDRFSAERTGGSVSTLTIQRTQQEDSAVYLCASSPGVWREKLFFGSGTQLSVL.

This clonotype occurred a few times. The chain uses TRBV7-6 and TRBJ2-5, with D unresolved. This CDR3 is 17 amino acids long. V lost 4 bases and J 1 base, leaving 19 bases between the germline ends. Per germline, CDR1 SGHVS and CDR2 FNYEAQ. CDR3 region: CASSYSLIQWTQETQYF. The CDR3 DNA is TGTGCCAGCAGCTACAGTTTAATTCAGTGGACCCAAGAGACCCAGTACTTC.